The clone carrying this T cell receptor beta chain was picked up many times. As yet, its antigen is unknown. The entry originates in a study of CD8 T cells in ankylosing spondylitis. Study findings and constraints: Characteristic, it appeared, of ankylosing spondylitis blood was a TCR beta motif of roughly eight highly homologous variants. Significant enrichment of disease-linked clones was reportedly seen in matched ankylosing spondylitis synovial fluid. Disease-linked clones displayed a CD8+ phenotype and appeared relatively rarely in peripheral blood.

Trimming stripped 5 bases from V and 2 bases from J, with 11 bases between. The CDR3 runs to 14 residues. The germline CDR1 and CDR2 sequences are ENHRY and SYGVKD. TCRdb re-analysed the 5' RACE reads in MiXCR, keeping a single row per CDR3 protein. Seen here are approximately 540,000 distinct CDR3 sequences, roughly 13% observed once, and the top ten hold under 7.5%. The chain uses TRBV10-3 and TRBJ2-3; D is possibly TRBD2 (6 bases). The sequencing input was blood, either unsorted or a sorted T cell fraction (not recorded which). This receptor was obtained from a male donor with ankylosing spondylitis. The CDR3 is CAISTGTDTDTQYF. CDR3 nucleotides: TGTGCCATCAGTACCGGGACTGACACAGATACGCAGTATTTT.